These T cell receptor beta chains were read from a single sample in a study of blood T cells in healthy people across ages. TCRdb analysed the 5' RACE reads with MiXCR anew, one entry per CDR3 protein. The table has approximately 880,000 distinct CDR3 sequences, roughly 43% seen once. The specimen was blood. The source is a man aged 30-40 years in good health. CDR3s include the opening cysteine and the closing phenylalanine or tryptophan. The D gene is left open where the match is weak. Expanded clones are given a class, and other clones once, few, many or no size at all.

J: TRBJ1-2
V: TRBV10-3
D: NA
size: few
DNA: TGTGCCATCAGTGAGATCCCAGGGAATGGCTACACCTTC
CDR3: CAISEIPGNGYTF

J: TRBJ1-6
V: TRBV5-1
D: TRBD1
size: NA
DNA: TGCGCCAGCAGCATCCGGGACAGGGAGCCCCTCCACTTT
CDR3: CASSIRDREPLHF

J: TRBJ1-5
V: TRBV7-2
D: NA
size: NA
DNA: TGTGCCAGCAGCCTCGGGGTACCATGGAGCAATCAGCCCCAGCATTTT
CDR3: CASSLGVPWSNQPQHF

J: TRBJ1-5
V: TRBV11-2
D: NA
size: NA
DNA: TGTGCCAGCAGCTCCGGTACCGGACGCCCTAATAGCAATCAGCCCCAGCATTTT
CDR3: CASSSGTGRPNSNQPQHF

J: TRBJ1-5
V: TRBV4-1
D: NA
size: few
DNA: TGCGCCAGCAGCCTGCAGGACAGCAGCAATCAGCCCCAGCATTTT
CDR3: CASSLQDSSNQPQHF

J: TRBJ2-1
V: TRBV29-1
D: NA
size: NA
DNA: TGCAGCGTGTATGCAGGCAATGGCAATGAGCAGTTCTTC
CDR3: CSVYAGNGNEQFF

J: TRBJ2-1
V: TRBV4-1
D: NA
size: NA
DNA: TGCGCCAGCAGCCAAGCGGGACCCATTTACAATGAGCAGTTCTTC
CDR3: CASSQAGPIYNEQFF

J: TRBJ2-7
V: TRBV29-1
D: NA
size: many
DNA: TGCAGCGTTGTGTGGAGGGGGTTCTACGAGCAGTACTTC
CDR3: CSVVWRGFYEQYF

J: TRBJ2-3
V: TRBV7-6
D: NA
size: NA
DNA: TGTGCCAGCAGCCATCGGGGCGGAACGACAGATACGCAGTATTTT
CDR3: CASSHRGGTTDTQYF

J: TRBJ2-1
V: TRBV11-2
D: NA
size: few
DNA: TGTGCCAGCAGCTTAATGGGGGATACTGAGCAGTTCTTC
CDR3: CASSLMGDTEQFF

J: TRBJ2-1
V: TRBV4-2
D: TRBD2
size: NA
DNA: TGTGCCAGCAGCCAAATAGCGGGGAGCTCCTACAATGAGCAGTTCTTC
CDR3: CASSQIAGSSYNEQFF

J: TRBJ2-4
V: TRBV28
D: NA
size: few
DNA: TGTGCCAGCTCCTCCCTTAGTAGTCCAAACATTCAGTACTTC
CDR3: CASSSLSSPNIQYF

J: TRBJ1-1
V: TRBV5-8
D: NA
size: NA
DNA: TGTGCCAGCAGTTTTCCTTTGATTGAAGCTTTCTTT
CDR3: CASSFPLIEAFF

J: TRBJ2-5
V: TRBV4-3
D: NA
size: few
DNA: TGCGCCAGCAGCCAAGAAAGGACGGTGGAGTACTTC
CDR3: CASSQERTVEYF

J: TRBJ1-1
V: TRBV5-1
D: NA
size: many
DNA: TGTGCCAGCAGTTTAACGAACACTGAAGCTTTCTTT
CDR3: CASSLTNTEAFF

J: TRBJ1-1
V: TRBV7-8
D: TRBD1
size: NA
DNA: TGTGCCAGCAGCTACAGACAGGGGAGTACTGAAGCTTTCTTT
CDR3: CASSYRQGSTEAFF

J: TRBJ2-4
V: TRBV29-1
D: NA
size: NA
DNA: TGCAGCGTTTTGACACCCGATCTAGCCAAAAACATTCAGTACTTC
CDR3: CSVLTPDLAKNIQYF

J: TRBJ2-5
V: TRBV3-1
D: NA
size: few
DNA: TGTGCCAGCAGCCTCTATTCCGGGACCCTCGGGGAGACCCAGTACTTC
CDR3: CASSLYSGTLGETQYF

J: TRBJ2-7
V: TRBV6-5
D: NA
size: few
DNA: TGTGCCAGCAGTTACTCGATGGCGATTCGGAACGAGCAGTACTTC
CDR3: CASSYSMAIRNEQYF

J: TRBJ1-2
V: TRBV15
D: TRBD1
size: NA
DNA: TGTGCCACCAGCATGCGACAGGGGGCCTATGGCTACACCTTC
CDR3: CATSMRQGAYGYTF

J: TRBJ2-5
V: TRBV5-1
D: TRBD2
size: NA
DNA: TGCGCCAGCAGCCCCCTAACGGGGGACTACGGGCAGTATTTC
CDR3: CASSPLTGDYGQYF

J: TRBJ2-2
V: TRBV20-1
D: NA
size: few
DNA: TGCAGTGCTAGAGTTCAGGACGCTTCCGGGGAGCTGTTTTTT
CDR3: CSARVQDASGELFF

J: TRBJ2-7
V: TRBV10-3
D: TRBD2
size: many
DNA: TGTGCCATCAGTGAGTCTAGCGGGGTGTACGAGCAGTACTTC
CDR3: CAISESSGVYEQYF

J: TRBJ1-4
V: TRBV29-1
D: NA
size: NA
DNA: TGCAGCGTTGAGTTCCCGGGGATCATGGATGAAAAACTGTTTTTT
CDR3: CSVEFPGIMDEKLFF

J: TRBJ2-3
V: TRBV29-1
D: NA
size: few
DNA: TGCAGCGTTGATGTCACGGAATATACGCAGTATTTT
CDR3: CSVDVTEYTQYF

J: TRBJ1-2
V: TRBV20-1
D: TRBD1
size: NA
DNA: TGCAGTGCTGAAGGACAGGGGGCTTTTGGCTACACCTTC
CDR3: CSAEGQGAFGYTF

J: TRBJ1-5
V: TRBV4-1
D: NA
size: few
DNA: TGCGCCAGCAGCCAAGAAGGCCCGGGAGGCAATCAGCCCCAGCATTTT
CDR3: CASSQEGPGGNQPQHF

J: TRBJ2-1
V: TRBV3-1
D: NA
size: NA
DNA: TGTGCCAGCAGCTACTCGGTCTCCTACAATGAGCAGTTCTTC
CDR3: CASSYSVSYNEQFF

J: TRBJ2-2
V: TRBV12-3/TRBV12-4
D: NA
size: few
DNA: TGTGCCAGCAGCGATAGAGGGGGGGCCGGGGAGCTGTTTTTT
CDR3: CASSDRGGAGELFF

J: TRBJ1-2
V: TRBV12-3/TRBV12-4
D: NA
size: NA
DNA: TGTGCCAGCAGTTCTCCCGGAGGGGCCCTCTATGACTACACCTTC
CDR3: CASSSPGGALYDYTF

J: TRBJ2-7
V: TRBV28
D: TRBD1
size: NA
DNA: TGTGCCAGCAGTTTAGGGACAGTAGGTCTCGCTAGCTCCTACGAGCAGTACTTC
CDR3: CASSLGTVGLASSYEQYF

J: TRBJ1-4
V: TRBV6-5
D: TRBD1
size: NA
DNA: TGTGCCAGCAGCCTGGTTCAGGGGGCTAATGAAAAACTGTTTTTT
CDR3: CASSLVQGANEKLFF

J: TRBJ2-5
V: TRBV10-3
D: NA
size: NA
DNA: TGTGCCATCAAGAGGGCCCAGGGGATTCAAGAGGCCCAGTACTTC
CDR3: CAIKRAQGIQEAQYF

J: TRBJ2-3
V: TRBV13
D: NA
size: NA
DNA: TGTGCCAGCAGCTTAGGTGCACTAGCATACGGGGATACGCAGTATTTT
CDR3: CASSLGALAYGDTQYF

J: TRBJ2-7
V: TRBV4-1
D: NA
size: NA
DNA: TGCGCCAGCAGCCAAGGGGACGGTACCGACGAGCAGTACTTC
CDR3: CASSQGDGTDEQYF

J: TRBJ2-7
V: TRBV15
D: TRBD1
size: NA
DNA: TGTGCCACCAGCAGAAGCGACAGGGGGTTACACGAGCAGTACTTC
CDR3: CATSRSDRGLHEQYF